The rows below give T cell receptor beta chains drawn from one sample of a study of cytomegalovirus exposure and HLA in healthy donors. Produced via immunoSEQ multiplex PCR; TCRdb's table is partial and in-frame only. The data hold some 98,000 clones, with roughly 70% observed a single time. Sequenced sample: PBMCs. Receptor source: a man between 45 and 60 years old in good health and CMV-seronegative. CDR3s include the opening cysteine and the closing phenylalanine or tryptophan. Fields, in order: clone size, V gene, D gene, J gene, CDR3 protein, CDR3 DNA. D genes are given only for firm matches. Clone size is given for some rows only: seen once, a few or many times, or a class if the clone is expanded.

>few|TRBV4-1|TRBD1|TRBJ2-5
CASSQDRDRGQETQYF
TGCGCCAGCAGCCAAGATCGGGACAGGGGGCAAGAGACCCAGTACTTC
>NA|TRBV6-5|NA|TRBJ1-5
CASSYGRGGLNQPQHF
TGTGCCAGCAGTTACGGGCGGGGTGGCCTCAATCAGCCCCAGCATTTT
>NA|TRBV7-2|TRBD1|TRBJ1-4
CASSADRVGEKLFF
TGTGCCAGCAGCGCAGACAGGGTTGGAGAAAAACTGTTTTTT
>once|TRBV28|TRBD1|TRBJ1-2
CASRKQTGEGYGYTF
TGTGCCAGCAGGAAACAGACAGGGGAGGGCTATGGCTACACCTTC
>NA|TRBV7-2|NA|TRBJ1-2
CASSLDGGGYGYTF
TGTGCCAGCAGCTTAGATGGGGGAGGCTATGGCTACACCTTC
>NA|TRBV7-2|TRBD1|TRBJ1-6
CASSSGGVNNSPLHF
TGTGCCAGCAGCTCAGGGGGCGTTAATAATTCACCCCTCCACTTT
>NA|TRBV15|NA|TRBJ2-7
CATSGQPGYEQYF
TGTGCCACCAGCGGCCAGCCGGGCTACGAGCAGTACTTC
>NA|TRBV9|NA|TRBJ1-3
CASSSSLGALNSGNTIYF
TGTGCCAGCAGCTCCTCCCTGGGGGCCCTAAACTCTGGAAACACCATATATTTT
>NA|TRBV10-3|NA|TRBJ2-7
CAISESQMVTYEQYF
TGTGCCATCAGTGAGTCACAAATGGTTACCTACGAGCAGTACTTC
>NA|TRBV5-4|NA|TRBJ1-2
CASSLISGNYGYTF
TGTGCCAGCAGCTTGATCTCAGGGAACTATGGCTACACCTTC
>NA|TRBV5-4|NA|TRBJ1-2
CASSLGTPNYGYTF
TGTGCCAGCAGCTTGGGTACACCGAACTATGGCTACACCTTC
>NA|TRBV15|TRBD1|TRBJ1-5
CATSRELTGGQPQHF
TGTGCCACCAGCAGAGAACTGACAGGGGGACAGCCCCAGCATTTT
>NA|TRBV6-1|NA|TRBJ2-5
CASSHGGPFEGTQYF
TGTGCCAGCAGCCATGGAGGCCCGTTTGAAGGGACCCAGTACTTC
>NA|TRBV5-6|NA|TRBJ1-2
CASSPPWPGDFNYGYTF
TGTGCCAGCAGCCCGCCTTGGCCAGGGGATTTTAACTATGGCTACACCTTC
>NA|TRBV9|TRBD2|TRBJ2-1
CASSVDSTSGSSYNEQFF
TGTGCCAGCAGCGTAGATTCGACTAGCGGGAGCTCCTACAATGAGCAGTTCTTC
>NA|TRBV6-5|NA|TRBJ2-7
CASSEGVSLQQYF
TGTGCCAGCAGTGAAGGGGTCTCCTTGCAGCAGTACTTC
>NA|TRBV5-3|TRBD1|TRBJ1-4
CARSFGTGGGKWLTSTNEKLFF
TGTGCCAGAAGCTTCGGGACAGGGGGCGGCAAGTGGCTGACCTCAACTAATGAAAAACTGTTTTTT
>NA|TRBV2|NA|TRBJ1-2
CASISIGQFYGYTF
TGTGCCAGCATTAGCATCGGACAGTTCTATGGCTACACCTTC
>NA|TRBV29-1|TRBD1|TRBJ2-3
CSVEGGQYTDTQYF
TGCAGCGTTGAAGGGGGACAGTACACAGATACGCAGTATTTT
>NA|TRBV9|TRBD1|TRBJ2-1
CASSGSGQNYNEQFF
TGTGCCAGCAGCGGATCGGGACAGAACTACAATGAGCAGTTCTTC
>few|TRBV10-3|NA|TRBJ1-4
CAISESLQAGEKEKLFF
TGTGCCATCAGTGAGTCGTTACAGGCGGGAGAAAAGGAAAAACTGTTTTTT
>NA|TRBV6-1|NA|TRBJ1-1
CASKASGLENTEAFF
TGTGCCAGCAAGGCCTCGGGACTCGAGAACACTGAAGCTTTCTTT
>NA|TRBV2|TRBD2|TRBJ2-1
CASRSGVSYNEQFF
TGTGCCAGCAGAAGCGGGGTCTCCTACAATGAGCAGTTCTTC